What follows describes a single TCR beta chain. As yet, its antigen is unknown. This sample is drawn from a study of CXCR3-negative and CXCR3-positive naive CD8 T cells. Study findings and constraints: Comparably high diversity was seen in both naive subsets, and much lower diversity in memory CD8+ cells. CXCR3-expressing naive cells carried TRB CDR3s more hydrophobic than those of CXCR3-negative naive cells.

All TRB cDNA libraries came from 5' RACE performed with UMI labels. One entry per CDR3 protein, without DNA, is what TCRdb gives after re-calling the 5' RACE reads. Seen in this sample are under 90,000 distinct CDR3 sequences; the ten most common clones hold approximately 0.62%. CDR3 length equals 13 residues. Germline CDR1 and CDR2: SNHLY and FYNNEI. The V call is TRBV2, the J call TRBJ1-2; checking the TCRdb D call of TRBD1 is not possible without DNA. Sequenced: naive CXCR3+ CD8+ T cells from blood. The subset was: CD45RO-CCR7+CD27+CD95- naive CD8+ T cells expressing CXCR3 (TNR3+). The TCR sequence derives from a human donor in good health. Some clones in this sample may be carry-over from other donors' samples. The CDR3 spells CANQSRDRDGYTF.